Listed below are T cell receptor beta chains from one sample, sequenced in a study of vaccination and CD4 T cells after COVID-19. TCRdb reprocessed the PCR reads with MiXCR, giving one entry per CDR3 protein. This table has about 10,000 distinct CDR3 sequences, more than 70% appearing once. What these receptors recognize is not known. Sequencing input: CD4+ T cells from blood, cultured in vitro. The origin of the receptors is a human donor who had recovered from COVID-19. Each CDR3 is given with its conserved first and last residue. D genes are given only for firm matches. The size field is filled for only some rows; it gives once, few, many or a size class.

J	D	length	size	V	CDR3	DNA
TRBJ2-1	NA	12	NA	TRBV7-2	CASRGAVSPQFF	TGTGCCAGCAGAGGAGCGGTCTCACCGCAGTTCTTC
TRBJ1-2	NA	15	NA	TRBV10-3	CAISDPGGEVYGYTF	TGTGCCATCAGTGACCCGGGGGGGGAGGTCTATGGCTACACCTTC
TRBJ2-5	NA	16	medium-sized	TRBV20-1	CSARSVGRFGKETQYF	TGCAGTGCTAGATCAGTTGGGCGGTTCGGCAAAGAGACCCAGTACTTC
TRBJ1-5	NA	15	NA	TRBV6-1	CASRGGGGSNQPQHF	TGTGCCAGCAGGGGGGGGGGTGGGAGCAATCAGCCCCAGCATTTT
TRBJ1-2	NA	12	NA	TRBV6-2/TRBV6-3	CASSYPGVGYTF	TGTGCCAGCAGTTACCCGGGGGTTGGCTACACCTTC
TRBJ2-4	TRBD2	18	NA	TRBV7-2	CASSPQLAAGLAKNIQYF	TGTGCCAGCAGCCCCCAACTAGCGGCCGGACTCGCCAAAAACATTCAGTACTTC
TRBJ1-2	TRBD1	13	NA	TRBV20-1	CSVPQGGSYGYTF	TGCAGTGTCCCTCAGGGGGGTAGCTATGGCTACACCTTC
TRBJ1-6	NA	16	medium-sized	TRBV10-3	CAISGAESSYNSPLHF	TGTGCCATCAGTGGGGCGGAGAGCTCCTATAATTCACCCCTCCACTTT
TRBJ2-1	TRBD2	15	NA	TRBV20-1	CSARDRRGRDYEQFF	TGCAGTGCTAGAGATAGGCGCGGGAGGGATTATGAGCAGTTCTTC
TRBJ2-2	TRBD2	17	NA	TRBV7-9	CASSLDGRALGGGELFF	TGTGCCAGCAGCTTAGACGGGAGGGCCCTAGGAGGCGGGGAGCTGTTTTTT
TRBJ1-1	NA	13	NA	TRBV7-9	CASSLTGNTEAFF	TGTGCCAGCAGCTTAACAGGGAACACTGAAGCTTTCTTT
TRBJ2-7	TRBD2	17	NA	TRBV6-5	CASSYGTSGSQPYEQYF	TGTGCCAGCAGTTATGGGACTAGCGGGAGTCAACCCTACGAGCAGTACTTC
TRBJ2-1	TRBD2	15	NA	TRBV20-1	CSASGGLAGVNEQFF	TGCAGTGCTAGTGGGGGGCTAGCGGGAGTCAATGAGCAGTTCTTC
TRBJ1-5	NA	13	few	TRBV27	CASRQGGNQPQHF	TGTGCCAGCCGCCAGGGAGGCAATCAGCCCCAGCATTTT
TRBJ1-2	TRBD1	13	NA	TRBV7-9	CASSSGQGYGYTF	TGTGCTAGCAGTTCCGGACAGGGCTATGGCTACACCTTC
TRBJ1-5	TRBD1	12	NA	TRBV7-2	CASSLEGQKQHF	TGTGCCAGCAGCTTAGAGGGACAGAAACAGCATTTT
TRBJ2-1	NA	12	NA	TRBV20-1	CSAPLFHNEQFF	TGCAGTGCCCCACTATTCCACAATGAGCAGTTCTTC
TRBJ1-5	NA	13	NA	TRBV6-2/TRBV6-3	CASRSGVNQPQHF	TGTGCCAGCAGGTCAGGAGTCAATCAGCCCCAGCATTTT
TRBJ1-5	NA	17	once	TRBV6-5	CASSYSPRAQGNQPQHF	TGTGCCAGCAGTTACTCCCCTAGGGCGCAGGGCAATCAGCCCCAGCATTTT
TRBJ2-7	TRBD1	13	NA	TRBV27	CATRGQGPYEQYF	TGTGCCACCAGGGGACAGGGACCCTACGAGCAGTACTTC
TRBJ2-5	NA	13	NA	TRBV7-2	CASSLGGPGTQYF	TGTGCCAGCAGCTTAGGAGGGCCGGGGACCCAGTACTTC